The T cell receptor (beta chain) under discussion was sequenced for a study of control samples from healthy donors and cancer patients. Assay: immunoSEQ multiplex PCR; the TCRdb copy retains only in-frame clones and omits some. The table lists some 120,000 clones, about 94% of them singletons. This clone was observed once. Germline CDR1 and CDR2: MNHEY and SMNVEV (reference sequence). This CDR3 is 16 amino acids long. Trimming took 4 bases from V and 4 from J; bases not matched to a gene: 8. This chain uses TRBV27 with TRBJ2-3; TRBD2 aligns across 10 bases. The receptor was isolated from a man younger than 40 in good health. The sequenced sample consisted of blood. CDR3 amino acids: CASSYQAGGIADTQYF. The CDR3 DNA reads TGTGCCAGCAGTTACCAAGCGGGGGGGATCGCAGATACGCAGTATTTT.